This passage covers 9 T cell receptor beta chains from one sample sequenced in a study of T-cell memory formation after mild COVID-19. TCRdb re-derived calls from the 5' RACE reads in MiXCR, one entry per CDR3 protein. The repertoire holds about 110,000 distinct CDR3 sequences, with around 15% as singletons. Sequenced material: PBMCs or a T cell subset sorted from them (not recorded which). The receptor source for this set is a man aged 18 to 30 who had mild COVID-19 (a few samples of this study predate the infection). Cell type and time point are not known.

In this sample, this clonotype turned up many times. The V call is TRBV7-9, the J call TRBJ2-3, with D tentatively TRBD2 (6 bases). The CDR3 covers 14 residues. Germline CDR1 SEHNR, CDR2 FQNEAQ (reference sequence). The germline V and J ends were trimmed by 3 bases and 2 bases, with 9 bases remaining between them. The CDR3 DNA reads as TGTGCCAGCAGCTTTGCGGGGAACACAGATACGCAGTATTTT. It encodes CASSFAGNTDTQYF.

This chain connects TRBV7-6 to TRBJ2-2; D is perhaps TRBD2 (5 bases). Trimming removed 5 bases from V and 0 bases from J, with 13 bases in between. The CDR3 is made up of 16 amino acids. Germline CDR1 is SGHVS and CDR2 is FNYEAQ. DNA of the CDR3: TGTGCCAGCAGCCCCCGCGGAGGCCCGAACACCGGGGAGCTGTTTTTT. Translated: CASSPRGGPNTGELFF.

The V and J genes are TRBV4-1 and TRBJ2-2; D assignment may be TRBD1 or TRBD2 (6 bases each). The CDR3 sequence is 15 residues long. Trimming left V 8 bases short and J 3 bases short, with 16 bases between. CDR1 and CDR2 from the germline V gene are MGHRA and YSYEKL. DNA for the CDR3: TGCGCCAGCGGCCGAGGGGGGTTTGACACCGGGGAGCTGTTTTTT. It yields the protein CASGRGGFDTGELFF.

This clonotype was seen ten or more times. J is TRBJ2-3 and V is TRBV5-6, with TRBD2 matching over 13 bases. The CDR3 covers 18 residues. V shed 6 bases and J 0 bases; nucleotides not matched to a gene: 10. Germline CDR1 is SGHDT and CDR2 is YYEEEE. The CDR3 here is CASIPPEGLAGSTDTQYF. CDR3 in DNA: TGTGCCAGCATCCCACCGGAGGGACTAGCGGGGAGCACAGATACGCAGTATTTT.

This clonotype was counted between two and nine times. V gene TRBV6-1 combines with J gene TRBJ1-2; D is undetermined. V dropped 8 bases and J dropped 3 bases, with 7 bases sitting between them. The germline V gene has CDR1 MNHNS and CDR2 SASEGT. The CDR3 runs 11 residues. CDR3 protein: CASQQYYGYTF. The CDR3 DNA reads TGTGCCAGCCAGCAATACTATGGCTACACCTTC.

The chain carries TRBV12-3 or TRBV12-4 and TRBJ2-1; 9 bases are a match to TRBD2. V shed 2 bases and J 5 bases; nucleotides not matched to a gene: 4. The CDR3 contains 15 residues. The CDR3 DNA sequence: TGTGCCAGCAGTTTAAAGCGGGGGGACAACAATGAGCAGTTCTTC. Its translation is CASSLKRGDNNEQFF.

The chain links TRBV20-1 to TRBJ2-3; D ambiguous. The length of the CDR3 is 16 residues. The V gene lost 0 bases and the J gene lost 1 base, with 14 bases spanning the gap. In germline, CDR1 is DFQATT, CDR2 SNEGSKA (reference sequence). The CDR3 loop is CSARDLLTLGTDTQYF. CDR3 DNA sequence: TGCAGTGCTAGAGACCTGTTGACTCTCGGCACAGATACGCAGTATTTT.

This clonotype was counted only a few times. The chain employs TRBV30 and TRBJ2-1, with D hard to call. Germline V gene data show CDR1 as GTSNPN and CDR2 as SVGIG (reference sequence). The CDR3 is 12 amino acids. V dropped 5 bases and J dropped 2 bases, with 7 bases sitting between them. CDR3 sequence reads: CAWQGTYNEQFF. The CDR3 DNA reads TGTGCCTGGCAAGGGACCTACAATGAGCAGTTCTTC.

This chain connects TRBV9 to TRBJ1-1; D is uncertain. In germline, CDR1 is SGDLS, CDR2 YYNGEE. The CDR3 has 13 residues. Trimming took off 3 bases at V and 3 bases at J, with 9 bases between the two ends. CDR3 sequence: CASSANSYTEAFF. CDR3 DNA: TGTGCCAGCAGCGCCAACTCATACACTGAAGCTTTCTTT. Variable domain in full (rest from reference TRBV9 and TRBJ1-1): DSGVTQTPKHLITATGQRVTLRCSPRSGDLSVYWYQQSLDQGLQFLIQYYNGEERAKGNILERFSAQQFPDLHSELNLSSLELGDSALYFCASSANSYTEAFFGQGTRLTVV.